The clone carrying this TCR beta chain was seen only once. Researchers ran the PCR with 60 Vbeta and 13 Jbeta primers. Method: immunoSEQ multiplex PCR; TCRdb's copy keeps in-frame clones and lacks some. This sample yields about 110,000 clones, of which approximately 79% are seen a single time; roughly 3.7% belongs to the top ten. These data belong to a study of cytomegalovirus exposure and HLA in healthy donors. The TCR originated in a man aged 55-75 years in good health and CMV-seronegative. The specimen was PBMCs.

The CDR3, as DNA: TGTGCCAGCAGGTTAGGGGGCACCTATGGCTACACCTTC. Translating it yields CASRLGGTYGYTF. This chain joins TRBV6-5 and TRBJ1-2; 7 bases are a match to TRBD1. Germline V gene data show CDR1 as MNHEY and CDR2 as SVGAGI. This CDR3 is built from 13 residues. The V and J ends lost 6 bases and 4 bases, in that order; junction bases with no gene match: 5.